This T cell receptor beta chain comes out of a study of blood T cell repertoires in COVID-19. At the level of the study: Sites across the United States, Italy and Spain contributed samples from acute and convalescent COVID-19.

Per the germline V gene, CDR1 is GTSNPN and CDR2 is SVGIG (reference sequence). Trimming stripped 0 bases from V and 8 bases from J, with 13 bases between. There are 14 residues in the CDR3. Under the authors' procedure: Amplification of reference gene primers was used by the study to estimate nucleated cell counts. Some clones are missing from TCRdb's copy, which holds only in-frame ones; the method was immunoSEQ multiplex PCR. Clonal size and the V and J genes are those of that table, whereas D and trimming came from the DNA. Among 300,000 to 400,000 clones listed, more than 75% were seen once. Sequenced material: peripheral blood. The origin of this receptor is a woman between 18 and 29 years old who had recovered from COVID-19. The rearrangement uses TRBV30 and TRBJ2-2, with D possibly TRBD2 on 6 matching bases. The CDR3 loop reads CAWSVHRELGELFF. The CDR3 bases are TGTGCCTGGAGTGTACACCGGGAGTTGGGGGAGCTGTTTTTT.